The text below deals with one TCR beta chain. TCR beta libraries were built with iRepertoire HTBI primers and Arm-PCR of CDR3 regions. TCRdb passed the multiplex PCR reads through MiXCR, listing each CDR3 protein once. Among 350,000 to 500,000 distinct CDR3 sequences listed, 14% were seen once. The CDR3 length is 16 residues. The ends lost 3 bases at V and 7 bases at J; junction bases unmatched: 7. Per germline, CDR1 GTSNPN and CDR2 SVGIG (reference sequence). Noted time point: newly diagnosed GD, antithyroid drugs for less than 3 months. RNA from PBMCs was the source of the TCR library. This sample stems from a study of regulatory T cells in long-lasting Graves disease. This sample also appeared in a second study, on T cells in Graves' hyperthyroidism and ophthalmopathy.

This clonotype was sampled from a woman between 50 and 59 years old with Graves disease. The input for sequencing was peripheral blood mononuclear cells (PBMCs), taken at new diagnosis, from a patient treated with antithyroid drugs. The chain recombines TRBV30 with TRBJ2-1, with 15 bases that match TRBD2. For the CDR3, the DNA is TGTGCCTGGAGGTCAGGGACTAGCGGGAGGCCGAATGAGCAGTTCTTC. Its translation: CAWRSGTSGRPNEQFF.